This record covers a single T cell receptor (beta chain). The antigen is undetermined. This sample stems from a study of cytomegalovirus exposure and HLA in healthy donors. Overall study findings and caveats: Rates of TCR association differed by HLA locus in a later analysis, with DRB1 highest and HLA-C lowest.

Germline lookup yields CDR1 MNHEY and CDR2 SMNVEV (reference sequence). The CDR3 loop spans 16 amino acids. Losses at the gene ends were 6 bases for V and 1 base for J; bases not matched to a gene: 7. Use of 60 Vbeta and 13 Jbeta primers characterized the PCR. Measured with immunoSEQ multiplex PCR; TCRdb has only the in-frame clones, and not every one. The repertoire consists of under 200,000 clones, with 79% occurring once and the leading ten covering about 0.72%. This rearrangement joins TRBV27 to TRBJ1-5, with TRBD1 matching 9 bases. The clonotype comes from a woman aged 40 to 49 in good health and CMV-seronegative. The sample consisted of PBMCs. The CDR3 is CASRTTGGASNQPQHF. The CDR3 region has the DNA TGTGCCAGCAGGACTACAGGGGGCGCGAGCAATCAGCCCCAGCATTTT.